Listed here are 4 T cell receptor beta chains from one sample, sequenced in a study of blood T cells in healthy people across ages. For the second PCR, which ran for roughly 6 to 11 cycles, a sample-barcoded 5' primer and a J-beta primer mix were used. Via MiXCR, TCRdb re-called the 5' RACE reads, giving one row per CDR3 protein. The sample contains over 1,500,000 distinct CDR3 sequences, 35% to 50% of which appear only once. Sequenced input: blood. These TCRs come from a human donor in good health.

Comment on this clonotype: One end of the junction does not line up with germline, which may come from a read error. The J gene is TRBJ2-7, the V gene TRBV5-6; D remains unclear. This CDR3 region has 13 residues. Germline CDR1 reads SGHDT; CDR2 reads YYEEEE. The CDR3 region is CASSLGARYGQYF. CDR3 DNA: TGTGCCAGCAGCTTGGGCGCGCGTTACGGGCAGTACTTC.

V gene TRBV12-3 or TRBV12-4 combines with J gene TRBJ1-1; D unresolved. V lost 8 bases and J 3 bases, leaving 10 bases between the germline ends. This CDR3 has 12 residues. CDR3 sequence reads: CASLREYTEAFF. In DNA form, the CDR3 reads TGTGCCAGCCTCAGAGAGTACACTGAAGCTTTCTTT.

This sequence joins TRBV7-2 and TRBJ2-1, with D possibly being TRBD1 or TRBD2 (7 bases each). V was shortened by 1 base and J by 7 bases, with 23 bases between the two germline ends. The germline V gene has CDR1 SGHTA and CDR2 FQGNSA. This CDR3 contains 18 residues. CDR3 residues: CASSLVGGGGSRENEQFF. DNA for the CDR3: TGTGCCAGCAGCTTAGTAGGGGGCGGGGGCTCCAGGGAGAATGAGCAGTTCTTC.

The chain couples TRBV7-9 to TRBJ2-4; a weak D match, TRBD2 (5 bases). The DNA end lines up better with TRBJ2-7; the J call may be wrong. Per germline, CDR1 SEHNR and CDR2 FQNEAQ (reference sequence). CDR3 length equals 15 residues. CDR3 sequence reads: CASSLAITGNHEQYF. Written as DNA, the CDR3 is TGTGCCAGCAGCTTAGCCATAACCGGGAACCACGAGCAGTACTTC.